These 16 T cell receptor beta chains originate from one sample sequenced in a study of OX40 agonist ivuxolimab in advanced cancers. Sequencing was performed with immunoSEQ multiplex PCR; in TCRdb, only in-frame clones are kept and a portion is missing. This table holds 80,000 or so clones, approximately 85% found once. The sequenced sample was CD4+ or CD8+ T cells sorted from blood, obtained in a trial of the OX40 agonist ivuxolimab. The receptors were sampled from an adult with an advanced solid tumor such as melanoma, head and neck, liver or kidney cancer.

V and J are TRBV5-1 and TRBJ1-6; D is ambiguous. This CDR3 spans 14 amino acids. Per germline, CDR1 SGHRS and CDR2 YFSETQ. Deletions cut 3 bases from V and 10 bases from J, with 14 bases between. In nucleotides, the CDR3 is TGCGCCAGCAGCTCTGACTCTGTCCGGTCACCCCTCCACTTT. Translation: CASSSDSVRSPLHF. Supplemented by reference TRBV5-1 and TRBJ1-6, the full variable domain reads KAGVTQTPRYLIKTRGQQVTLSCSPISGHRSVSWYQQTPGQGLQFLFEYFSETQRNKGNFPGRFSGRQFSNSRSEMNVSTLELGDSALYLCASSSDSVRSPLHFGNGTRLTVT.

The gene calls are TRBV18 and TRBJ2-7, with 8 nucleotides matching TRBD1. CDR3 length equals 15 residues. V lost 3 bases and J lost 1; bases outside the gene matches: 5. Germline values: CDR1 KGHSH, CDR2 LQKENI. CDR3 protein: CASSPGQGVSYEQYF. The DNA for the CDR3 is TGTGCCAGCTCACCCGGACAGGGCGTATCCTACGAGCAGTACTTC.

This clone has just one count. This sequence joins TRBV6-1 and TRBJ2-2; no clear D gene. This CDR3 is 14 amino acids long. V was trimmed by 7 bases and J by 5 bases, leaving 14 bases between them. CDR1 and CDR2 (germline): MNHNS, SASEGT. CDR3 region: CASNYRVSTGELFF. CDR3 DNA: TGTGCCAGCAATTACCGGGTTTCGACCGGGGAGCTGTTTTTT.

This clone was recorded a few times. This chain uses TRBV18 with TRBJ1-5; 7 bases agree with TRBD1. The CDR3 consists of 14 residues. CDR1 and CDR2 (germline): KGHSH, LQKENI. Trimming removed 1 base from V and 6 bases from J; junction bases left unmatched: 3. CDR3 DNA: TGTGCCAGCTCACCACTGGACAGGAGTCAGCCCCAGCATTTT. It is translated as CASSPLDRSQPQHF.

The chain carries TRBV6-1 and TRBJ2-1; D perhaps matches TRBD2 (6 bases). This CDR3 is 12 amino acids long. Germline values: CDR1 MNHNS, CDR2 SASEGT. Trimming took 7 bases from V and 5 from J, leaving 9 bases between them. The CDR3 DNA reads TGTGCCAGCAAAGGAGGGAACAATGAGCAGTTCTTC. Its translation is CASKGGNNEQFF.

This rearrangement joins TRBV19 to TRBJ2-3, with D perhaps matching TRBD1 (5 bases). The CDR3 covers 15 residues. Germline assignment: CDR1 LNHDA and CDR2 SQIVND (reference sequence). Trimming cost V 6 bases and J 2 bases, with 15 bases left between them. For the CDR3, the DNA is TGTGCCAGTAGCGAGACAAGGGGATTCACAGATACGCAGTATTTT. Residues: CASSETRGFTDTQYF.

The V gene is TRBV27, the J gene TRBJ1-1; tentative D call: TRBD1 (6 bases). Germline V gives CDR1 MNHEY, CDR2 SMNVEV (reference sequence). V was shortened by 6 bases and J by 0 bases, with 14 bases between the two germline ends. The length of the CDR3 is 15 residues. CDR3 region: CASREPGALNTEAFF. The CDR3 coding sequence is TGTGCCAGCAGGGAGCCAGGGGCCCTGAACACTGAAGCTTTCTTT.

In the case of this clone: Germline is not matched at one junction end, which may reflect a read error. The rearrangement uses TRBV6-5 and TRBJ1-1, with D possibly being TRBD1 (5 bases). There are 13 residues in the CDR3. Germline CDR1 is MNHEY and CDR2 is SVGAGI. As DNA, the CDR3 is TGTGCCATCAGTGAGTCGGGGAGGGGTGAAGTACTCTTT. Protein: CAISESGRGEVLF.

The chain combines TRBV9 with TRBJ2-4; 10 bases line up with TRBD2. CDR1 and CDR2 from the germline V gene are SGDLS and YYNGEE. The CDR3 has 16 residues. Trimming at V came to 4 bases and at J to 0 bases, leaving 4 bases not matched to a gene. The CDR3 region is CASSRLAGLAKNIQYF. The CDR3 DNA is TGTGCCAGCAGCCGACTAGCGGGTCTAGCCAAAAACATTCAGTACTTC.

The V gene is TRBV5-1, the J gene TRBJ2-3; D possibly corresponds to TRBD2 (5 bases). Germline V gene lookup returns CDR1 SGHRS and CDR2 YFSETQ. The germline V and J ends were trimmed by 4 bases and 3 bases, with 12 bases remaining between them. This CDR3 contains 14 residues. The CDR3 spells CASSVTRGTDTQYF. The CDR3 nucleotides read TGCGCCAGCAGCGTCACTAGAGGGACAGATACGCAGTATTTT.

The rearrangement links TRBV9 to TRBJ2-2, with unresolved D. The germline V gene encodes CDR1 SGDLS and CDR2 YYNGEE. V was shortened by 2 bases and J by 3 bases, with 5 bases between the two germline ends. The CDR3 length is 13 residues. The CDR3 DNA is TGTGCCAGCAGCGTCGAACACACCGGGGAGCTGTTTTTT. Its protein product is CASSVEHTGELFF.

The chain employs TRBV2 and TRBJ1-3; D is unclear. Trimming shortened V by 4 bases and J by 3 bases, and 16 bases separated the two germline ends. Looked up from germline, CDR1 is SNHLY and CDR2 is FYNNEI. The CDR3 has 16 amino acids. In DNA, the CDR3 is TGTGCCAGCAGTGGGCCCGCAGTAGGTGATGGAAACACCATATATTTT. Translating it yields CASSGPAVGDGNTIYF.

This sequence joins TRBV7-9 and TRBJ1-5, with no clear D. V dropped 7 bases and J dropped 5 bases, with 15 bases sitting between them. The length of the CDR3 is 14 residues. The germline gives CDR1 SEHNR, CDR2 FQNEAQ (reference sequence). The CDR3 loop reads CASTRGAGDQPQHF. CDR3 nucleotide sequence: TGTGCCAGCACCCGAGGTGCGGGAGATCAGCCCCAGCATTTT.

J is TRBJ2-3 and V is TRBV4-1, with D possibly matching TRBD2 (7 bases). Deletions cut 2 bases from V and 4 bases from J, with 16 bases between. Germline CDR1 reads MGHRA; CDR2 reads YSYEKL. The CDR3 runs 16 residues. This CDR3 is CASSQPLRGRADTQYF. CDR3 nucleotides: TGCGCCAGCAGCCAACCGTTGAGGGGGAGGGCAGATACGCAGTATTTT.

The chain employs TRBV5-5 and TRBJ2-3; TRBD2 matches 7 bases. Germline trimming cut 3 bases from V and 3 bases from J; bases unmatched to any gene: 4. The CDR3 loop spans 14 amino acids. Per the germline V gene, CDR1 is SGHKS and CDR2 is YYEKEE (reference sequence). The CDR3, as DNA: TGTGCCAGCAGCTACCGACTAGCAACAGATACGCAGTATTTT. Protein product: CASSYRLATDTQYF.

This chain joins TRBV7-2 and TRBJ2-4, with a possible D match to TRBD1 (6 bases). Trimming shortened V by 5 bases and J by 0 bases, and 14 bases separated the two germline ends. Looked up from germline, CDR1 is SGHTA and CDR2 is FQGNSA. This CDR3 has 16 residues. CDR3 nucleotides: TGTGCCAGCAGCCCCGACAGGTCAATAGCCAAAAACATTCAGTACTTC. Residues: CASSPDRSIAKNIQYF.